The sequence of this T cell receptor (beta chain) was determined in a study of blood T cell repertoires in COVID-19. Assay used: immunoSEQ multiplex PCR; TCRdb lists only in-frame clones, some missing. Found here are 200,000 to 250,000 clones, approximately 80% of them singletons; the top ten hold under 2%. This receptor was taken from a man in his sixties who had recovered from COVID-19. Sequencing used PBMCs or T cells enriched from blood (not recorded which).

Here the CDR3 reads CATSKQGNTEAFF. The CDR3 bases are TGTGCCACCAGTAAACAGGGGAACACTGAAGCTTTCTTT. V usage is TRBV24-1 and J usage is TRBJ1-1, with D possibly matching TRBD1 (6 bases). The CDR3 is made up of 13 amino acids. V was pared by 6 bases and J by 1 base, with 8 bases between. Germline V lookup: CDR1 KGHDR, CDR2 SFDVKD.